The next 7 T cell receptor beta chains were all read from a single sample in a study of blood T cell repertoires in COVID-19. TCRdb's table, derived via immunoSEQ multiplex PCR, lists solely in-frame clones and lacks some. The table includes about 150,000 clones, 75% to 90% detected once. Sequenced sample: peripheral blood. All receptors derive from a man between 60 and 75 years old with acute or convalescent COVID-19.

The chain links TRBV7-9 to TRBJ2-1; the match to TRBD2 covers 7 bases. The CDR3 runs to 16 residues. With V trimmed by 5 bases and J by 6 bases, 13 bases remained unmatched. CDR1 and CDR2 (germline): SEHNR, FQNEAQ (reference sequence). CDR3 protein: CASSPWGRALINEQFF. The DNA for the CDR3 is TGTGCCAGCAGCCCGTGGGGGAGGGCCCTAATCAATGAGCAGTTCTTC. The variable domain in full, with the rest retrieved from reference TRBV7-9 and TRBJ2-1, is DTGVSQNPRHKITKRGQNVTFRCDPISEHNRLYWYRQTLGQGPEFLTYFQNEAQLEKSRLLSDRFSAERPKGSFSTLEIQRTEQGDSAMYLCASSPWGRALINEQFFGPGTRLTVL.

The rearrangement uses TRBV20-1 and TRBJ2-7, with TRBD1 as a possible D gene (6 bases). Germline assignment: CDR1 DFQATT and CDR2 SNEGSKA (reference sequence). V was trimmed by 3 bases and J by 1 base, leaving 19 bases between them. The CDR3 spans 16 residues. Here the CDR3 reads CSASGMGAGDSYEQYF. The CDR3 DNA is TGCAGTGCTAGTGGAATGGGCGCAGGGGATTCCTACGAGCAGTACTTC.

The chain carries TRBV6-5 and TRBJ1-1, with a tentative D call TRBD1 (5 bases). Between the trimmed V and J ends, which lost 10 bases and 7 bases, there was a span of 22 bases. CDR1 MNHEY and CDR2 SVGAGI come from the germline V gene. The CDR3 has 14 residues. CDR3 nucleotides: TGTGCCACCGGGGGTTTCAGGGTCAAGGGTGAAGCTTTCTTT. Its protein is CATGGFRVKGEAFF.

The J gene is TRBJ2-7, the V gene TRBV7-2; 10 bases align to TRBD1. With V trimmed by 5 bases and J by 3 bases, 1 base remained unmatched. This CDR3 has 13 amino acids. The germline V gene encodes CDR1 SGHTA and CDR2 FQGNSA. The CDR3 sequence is CASSRDRGYEQYF. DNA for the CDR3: TGTGCCAGCAGCCGGGACAGGGGCTACGAGCAGTACTTC.

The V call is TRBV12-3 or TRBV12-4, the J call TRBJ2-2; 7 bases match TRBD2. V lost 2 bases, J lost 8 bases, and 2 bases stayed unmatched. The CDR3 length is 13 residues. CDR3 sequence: CASSLPAGGELFF. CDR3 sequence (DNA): TGTGCCAGCAGTTTACCAGCGGGGGGGGAGCTGTTTTTT.

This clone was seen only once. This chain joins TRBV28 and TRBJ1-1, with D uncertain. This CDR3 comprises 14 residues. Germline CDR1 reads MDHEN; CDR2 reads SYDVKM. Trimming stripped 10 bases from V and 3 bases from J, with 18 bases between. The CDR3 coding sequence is TGTGCCACCAGCTGGAGTGCCGGAGACACTGAAGCTTTCTTT. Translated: CATSWSAGDTEAFF.

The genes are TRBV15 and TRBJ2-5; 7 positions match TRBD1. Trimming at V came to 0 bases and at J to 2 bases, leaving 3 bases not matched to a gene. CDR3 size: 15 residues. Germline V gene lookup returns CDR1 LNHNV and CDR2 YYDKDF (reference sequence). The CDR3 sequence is CATSRDDRVQETQYF. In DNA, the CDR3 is TGTGCCACCAGCAGAGATGACAGGGTTCAAGAGACCCAGTACTTC. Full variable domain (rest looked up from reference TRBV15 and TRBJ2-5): DAMVIQNPRYQVTQFGKPVTLSCSQTLNHNVMYWYQQKSSQAPKLLFHYYDKDFNNEADTPDNFQSRRPNTSFCFLDIRSPGLGDTAMYLCATSRDDRVQETQYFGPGTRLLVL.